This T cell receptor (beta chain) was retrieved from a study of blood T cells in healthy people across ages. The second PCR ran about 6 to 11 cycles with a sample-barcoded 5' primer and J-beta primers. TCRdb fed the 5' RACE reads into MiXCR, producing one record per CDR3 protein. The sample lists under 1 million distinct CDR3 sequences; under 45% were seen once. CDR1 and CDR2 from the germline V gene are SGHVS and FNYEAQ. CDR3 size: 16 residues. Losses at the gene ends were 2 bases for V and 7 bases for J; bases not matched to a gene: 13. The origin of this receptor is a man aged 60 to 75 in good health. The sequenced sample consisted of blood. This chain connects TRBV7-6 to TRBJ2-7; 8 bases match TRBD2. CDR3 in amino acids: CASSLMPGGLGNEQYF. Written as DNA, the CDR3 is TGTGCCAGCAGCTTAATGCCGGGGGGGCTCGGCAATGAGCAGTACTTC.